This TCR beta chain was observed in a study of CD8+ T cells in alopecia areata. Extraction and reverse transcription of RNA yielded cDNA as the sequencing template. TCRdb's table, derived via immunoSEQ multiplex PCR, lists solely in-frame clones and lacks some. The data show some 130,000 clones, with 53% seen just once and roughly 0.5% held by the top ten. Treatment: oral pan-JAK inhibitor, 5-10 mg twice daily. CDR1 SGHRS and CDR2 YFSETQ come from the germline V gene. This CDR3 contains 15 residues. V lost 4 bases and J lost 1; bases outside the gene matches: 6. This TCR was recovered from a human donor with alopecia areata. Specimen: CD4+ T cells sorted from blood, collected at week 4, from a patient treated with tofacitinib. V usage is TRBV5-1 and J usage is TRBJ1-1; TRBD1 aligns across 8 bases. For the CDR3, the DNA is TGCGCCAGCAGCCGAGGACAGGGAAAGAACACTGAAGCTTTCTTT. Amino acid sequence: CASSRGQGKNTEAFF.